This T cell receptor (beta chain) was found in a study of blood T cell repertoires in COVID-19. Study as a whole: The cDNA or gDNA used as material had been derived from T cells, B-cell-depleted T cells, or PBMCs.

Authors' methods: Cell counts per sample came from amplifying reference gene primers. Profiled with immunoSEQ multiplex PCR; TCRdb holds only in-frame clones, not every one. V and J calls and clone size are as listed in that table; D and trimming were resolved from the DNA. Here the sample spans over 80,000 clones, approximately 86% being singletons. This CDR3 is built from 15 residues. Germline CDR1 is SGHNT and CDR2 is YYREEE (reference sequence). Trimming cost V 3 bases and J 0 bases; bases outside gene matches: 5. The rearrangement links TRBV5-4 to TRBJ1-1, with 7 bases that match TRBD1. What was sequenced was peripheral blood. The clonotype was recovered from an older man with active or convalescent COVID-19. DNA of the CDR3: TGTGCCAGCAGCTCCCTGGGACAGCTGAACACTGAAGCTTTCTTT. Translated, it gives CASSSLGQLNTEAFF.